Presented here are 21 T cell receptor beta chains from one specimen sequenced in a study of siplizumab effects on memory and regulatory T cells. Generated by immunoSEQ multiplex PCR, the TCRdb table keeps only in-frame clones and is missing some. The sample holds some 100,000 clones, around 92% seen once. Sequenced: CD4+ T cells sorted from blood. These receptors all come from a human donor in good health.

CDR3 loop: CASSQRGVGSDTQYF. DNA for the CDR3: TGTGCCAGCAGTCAGCGGGGCGTGGGCTCAGATACGCAGTATTTT. The rearrangement joins TRBV7-6 to TRBJ2-3; TRBD2 aligns across 7 bases. The ends lost 6 bases at V and 4 bases at J; junction bases unmatched: 10. CDR3 length equals 15 residues. Germline lookup yields CDR1 SGHVS and CDR2 FNYEAQ.

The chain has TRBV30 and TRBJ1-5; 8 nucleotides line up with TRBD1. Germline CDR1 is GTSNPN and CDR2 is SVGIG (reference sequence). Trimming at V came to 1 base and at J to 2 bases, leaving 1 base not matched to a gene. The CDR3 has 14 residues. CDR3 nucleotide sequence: TGTGCCTGGAGTGCGGACAGGGGCAATCAGCCCCAGCATTTT. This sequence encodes CAWSADRGNQPQHF.

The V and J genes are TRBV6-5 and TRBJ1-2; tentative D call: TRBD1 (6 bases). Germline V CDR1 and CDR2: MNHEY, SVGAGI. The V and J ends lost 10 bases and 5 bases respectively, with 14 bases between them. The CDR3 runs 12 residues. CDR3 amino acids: CATMDSGYGYTF. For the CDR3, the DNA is TGTGCCACAATGGACAGTGGGTATGGCTACACCTTC.

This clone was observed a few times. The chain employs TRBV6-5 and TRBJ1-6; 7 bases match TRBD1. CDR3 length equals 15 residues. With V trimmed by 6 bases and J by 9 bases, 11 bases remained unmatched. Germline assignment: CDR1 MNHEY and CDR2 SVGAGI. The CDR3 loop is CASSRTGAGSSPLHF. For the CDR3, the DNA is TGTGCCAGCAGCCGAACAGGGGCGGGTAGTTCACCCCTCCACTTT.

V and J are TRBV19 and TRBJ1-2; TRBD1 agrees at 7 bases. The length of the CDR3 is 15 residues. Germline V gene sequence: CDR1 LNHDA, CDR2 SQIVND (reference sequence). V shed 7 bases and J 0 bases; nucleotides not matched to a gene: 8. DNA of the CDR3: TGTGCCAGTAAGCGCCCAGGGGGGTCTAACTATGGCTACACCTTC. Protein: CASKRPGGSNYGYTF.

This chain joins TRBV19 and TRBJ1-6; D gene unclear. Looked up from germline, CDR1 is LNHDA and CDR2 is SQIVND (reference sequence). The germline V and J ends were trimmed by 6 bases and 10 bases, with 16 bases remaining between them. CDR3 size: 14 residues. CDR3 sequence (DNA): TGTGCCAGTAGGGACGCTACGTCGGGGTCACCCCTCCACTTT. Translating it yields CASRDATSGSPLHF.

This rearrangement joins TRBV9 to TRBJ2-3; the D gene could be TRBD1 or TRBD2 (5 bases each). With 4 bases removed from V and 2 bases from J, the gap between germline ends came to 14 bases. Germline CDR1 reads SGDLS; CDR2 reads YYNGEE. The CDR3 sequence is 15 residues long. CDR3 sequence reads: CASSFRDQNTDTQYF. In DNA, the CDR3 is TGTGCCAGCAGCTTCCGGGACCAGAACACAGATACGCAGTATTTT.

The CDR3 nucleotides are TGCGCCAGCAGCAAGACAGGTATGACCTACGAGCAGTACTTC. Protein sequence: CASSKTGMTYEQYF. V is TRBV5-1 and J is TRBJ2-7; the D gene is possibly TRBD1 (6 bases). With 4 bases removed from V and 2 bases from J, the gap between germline ends came to 13 bases. The CDR3 has 14 residues. From germline, CDR1 is SGHRS and CDR2 YFSETQ.

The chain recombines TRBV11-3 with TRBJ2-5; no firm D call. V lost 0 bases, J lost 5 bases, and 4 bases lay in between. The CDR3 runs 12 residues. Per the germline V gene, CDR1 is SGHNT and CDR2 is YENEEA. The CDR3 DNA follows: TGTGCCAGCAGCTTAGATGGGGAGACCCAGTACTTC. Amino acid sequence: CASSLDGETQYF.

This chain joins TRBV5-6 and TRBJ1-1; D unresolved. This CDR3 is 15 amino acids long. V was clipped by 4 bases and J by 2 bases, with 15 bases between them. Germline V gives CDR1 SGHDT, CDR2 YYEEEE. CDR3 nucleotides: TGTGCCAGCAGCCCGGACCCCGATGGAAACACTGAAGCTTTCTTT. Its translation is CASSPDPDGNTEAFF.

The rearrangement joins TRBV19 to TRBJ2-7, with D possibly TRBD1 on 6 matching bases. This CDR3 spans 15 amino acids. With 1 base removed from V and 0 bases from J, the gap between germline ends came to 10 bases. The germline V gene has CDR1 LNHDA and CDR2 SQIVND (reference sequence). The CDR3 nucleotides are TGTGCCAGTAGTATAGTAGGGGGTAGCTCCTACGAGCAGTACTTC. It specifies CASSIVGGSSYEQYF. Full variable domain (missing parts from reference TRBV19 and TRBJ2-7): DGGITQSPKYLFRKEGQNVTLSCEQNLNHDAMYWYRQDPGQGLRLIYYSQIVNDFQKGDIAEGYSVSREKKESFPLTVTSAQKNPTAFYLCASSIVGGSSYEQYFGPGTRLTVT.

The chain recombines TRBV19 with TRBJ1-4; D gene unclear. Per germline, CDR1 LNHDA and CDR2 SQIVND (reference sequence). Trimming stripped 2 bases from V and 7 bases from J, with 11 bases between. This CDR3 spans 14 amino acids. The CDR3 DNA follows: TGTGCCAGTAGTATACCCCGAGACATTGAAAAACTGTTTTTT. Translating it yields CASSIPRDIEKLFF. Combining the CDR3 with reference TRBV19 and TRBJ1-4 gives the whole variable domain DGGITQSPKYLFRKEGQNVTLSCEQNLNHDAMYWYRQDPGQGLRLIYYSQIVNDFQKGDIAEGYSVSREKKESFPLTVTSAQKNPTAFYLCASSIPRDIEKLFFGSGTQLSVL.

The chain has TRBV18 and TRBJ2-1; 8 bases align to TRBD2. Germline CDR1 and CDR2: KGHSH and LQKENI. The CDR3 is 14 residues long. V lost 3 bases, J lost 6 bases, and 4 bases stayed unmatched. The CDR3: CASSPGLEGNEQFF. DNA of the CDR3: TGTGCCAGCTCACCGGGACTAGAGGGCAATGAGCAGTTCTTC.

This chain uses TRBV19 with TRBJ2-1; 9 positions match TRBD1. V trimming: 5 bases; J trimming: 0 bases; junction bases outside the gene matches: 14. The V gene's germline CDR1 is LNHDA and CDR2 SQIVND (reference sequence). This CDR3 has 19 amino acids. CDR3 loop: CASSARPGTGLNSYNEQFF. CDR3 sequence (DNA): TGTGCCAGTAGTGCGCGTCCCGGGACAGGGCTTAACTCCTACAATGAGCAGTTCTTC.

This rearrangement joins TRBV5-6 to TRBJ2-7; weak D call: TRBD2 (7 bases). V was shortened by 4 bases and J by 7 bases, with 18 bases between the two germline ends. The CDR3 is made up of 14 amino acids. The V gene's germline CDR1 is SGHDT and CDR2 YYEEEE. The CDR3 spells CASSIVGGGEEQYF. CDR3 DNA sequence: TGTGCCAGCAGCATTGTGGGCGGGGGCGAGGAGCAGTACTTC.

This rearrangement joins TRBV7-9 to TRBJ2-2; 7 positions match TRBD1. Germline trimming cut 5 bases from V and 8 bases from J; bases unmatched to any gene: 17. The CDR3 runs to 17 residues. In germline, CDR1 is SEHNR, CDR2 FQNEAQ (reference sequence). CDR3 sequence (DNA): TGTGCCAGCAGCCCCCGAGATTCCGGGACAGCCCTTGGGGAGCTGTTTTTT. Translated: CASSPRDSGTALGELFF. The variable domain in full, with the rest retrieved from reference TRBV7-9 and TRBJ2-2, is DTGVSQNPRHKITKRGQNVTFRCDPISEHNRLYWYRQTLGQGPEFLTYFQNEAQLEKSRLLSDRFSAERPKGSFSTLEIQRTEQGDSAMYLCASSPRDSGTALGELFFGEGSRLTVL.

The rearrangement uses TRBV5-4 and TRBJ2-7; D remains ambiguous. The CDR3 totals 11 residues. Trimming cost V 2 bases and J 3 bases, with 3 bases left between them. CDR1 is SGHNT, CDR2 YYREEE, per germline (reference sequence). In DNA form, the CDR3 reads TGTGCCAGCAGCTTCCACTACGAGCAGTACTTC. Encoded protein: CASSFHYEQYF.

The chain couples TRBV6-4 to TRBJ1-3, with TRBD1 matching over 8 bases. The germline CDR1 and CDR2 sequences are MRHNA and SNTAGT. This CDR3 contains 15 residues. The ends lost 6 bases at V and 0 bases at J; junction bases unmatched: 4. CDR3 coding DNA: TGTGCCAGCAGCGCTACAGGGGGCTCTGGAAACACCATATATTTT. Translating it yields CASSATGGSGNTIYF.

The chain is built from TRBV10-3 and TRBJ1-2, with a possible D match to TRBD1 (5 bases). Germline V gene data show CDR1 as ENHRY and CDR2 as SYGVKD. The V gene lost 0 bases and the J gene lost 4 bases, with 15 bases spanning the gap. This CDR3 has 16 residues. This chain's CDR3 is CAISESGGESGYGYTF. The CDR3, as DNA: TGTGCCATCAGTGAGTCGGGGGGGGAGAGTGGCTATGGCTACACCTTC.

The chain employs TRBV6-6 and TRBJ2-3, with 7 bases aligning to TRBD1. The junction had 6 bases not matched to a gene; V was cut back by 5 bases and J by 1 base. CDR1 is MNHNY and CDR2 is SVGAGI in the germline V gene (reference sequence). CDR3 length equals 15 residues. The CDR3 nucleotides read TGTGCCAGCAGTCAGCGGACAGGTGGCACAGATACGCAGTATTTT. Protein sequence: CASSQRTGGTDTQYF.

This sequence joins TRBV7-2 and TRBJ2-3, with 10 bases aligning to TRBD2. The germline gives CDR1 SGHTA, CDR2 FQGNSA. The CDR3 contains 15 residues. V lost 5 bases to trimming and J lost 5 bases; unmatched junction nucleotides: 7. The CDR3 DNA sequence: TGTGCCAGCAGCCCAGGGGGACTAGCGATAGATACGCAGTATTTT. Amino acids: CASSPGGLAIDTQYF.